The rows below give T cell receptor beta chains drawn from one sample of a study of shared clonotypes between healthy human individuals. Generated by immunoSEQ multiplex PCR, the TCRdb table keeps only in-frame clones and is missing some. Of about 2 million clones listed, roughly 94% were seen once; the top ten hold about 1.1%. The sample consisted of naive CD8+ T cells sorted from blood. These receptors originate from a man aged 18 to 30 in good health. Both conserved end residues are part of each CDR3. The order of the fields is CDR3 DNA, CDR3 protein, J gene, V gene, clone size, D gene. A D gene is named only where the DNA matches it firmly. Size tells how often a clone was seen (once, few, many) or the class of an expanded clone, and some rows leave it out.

TGTGCCAGCAGTTTACTTCCCGGGACAGGGCACTACAATGAGCAGTTCTTC | CASSLLPGTGHYNEQFF | TRBJ2-1 | TRBV27 | NA | TRBD1
TGTGCCAGCAGCTCGGGACTAGCGGGAGACACCGGGGAGCTGTTTTTT | CASSSGLAGDTGELFF | TRBJ2-2 | TRBV7-8 | NA | TRBD2
TGTGCCAGCAGGGGACTAGCGGGAGCCCTCGAGCAGTACTTC | CASRGLAGALEQYF | TRBJ2-7 | TRBV27 | NA | TRBD2
TGTGCCAGCAGCACAGTAGAGGACGGAACCTACGAGCAGTACTTC | CASSTVEDGTYEQYF | TRBJ2-7 | TRBV2 | NA | NA
TGTGCCAGCAGCTTAGTTGTAGAGTATGGCTACACCTTC | CASSLVVEYGYTF | TRBJ1-2 | TRBV7-9 | NA | NA
TGTGCCAGCAGCGTAGCTAAGGGGAGCACTGAAGCTTTCTTT | CASSVAKGSTEAFF | TRBJ1-1 | TRBV9 | few | NA
TGCAGCGTTGAAGCGGAGCGTGAGCAGTTCTTC | CSVEAEREQFF | TRBJ2-1 | TRBV29-1 | once | NA
TGCGCCAGCAGCCAAAGCCGGGGGACGGGAAACATTCAGTACTTC | CASSQSRGTGNIQYF | TRBJ2-4 | TRBV4-1 | NA | NA
TGTGCCTGGAGGACGATCTACGAGCAGTACTTC | CAWRTIYEQYF | TRBJ2-7 | TRBV30 | few | NA
TGTGCCTGGAGCGTCATCGGCGGGGAGCTGTTTTTT | CAWSVIGGELFF | TRBJ2-2 | TRBV30 | NA | NA
TGTGCCAGCAGCCCCCGCGGGCACCCCGGATGGCACACTGAAGCTTTCTTT | CASSPRGHPGWHTEAFF | TRBJ1-1 | TRBV5-4 | NA | NA
TGTGCCAGCAACCTCCGGGACCCCTCCTACAATGAGCAGTTCTTC | CASNLRDPSYNEQFF | TRBJ2-1 | TRBV2 | NA | NA
TGCGCCAGCAGTGGGGCAGGGGGCTTCGAGCCCCAGCATTTT | CASSGAGGFEPQHF | TRBJ1-5 | TRBV10-2 | NA | TRBD1
TGCGCCAGCAGCCAAGAGAACGGAGTAACTGAAGCTTTCTTT | CASSQENGVTEAFF | TRBJ1-1 | TRBV4-1 | NA | NA
TGTGCCAGCAGCCTAGCGGGACCTGACTACGAGCAGTACTTC | CASSLAGPDYEQYF | TRBJ2-7 | TRBV7-2 | NA | TRBD2
TGTGCCAGCAGCGGCGGGGGCGCCGGCTACGAGCAGTACTTC | CASSGGGAGYEQYF | TRBJ2-7 | TRBV9 | NA | NA
TGTGCCAGCAGCGTAGTGCCCTCATACGAGCAGTACTTC | CASSVVPSYEQYF | TRBJ2-7 | TRBV9 | NA | NA
TGCGCCAGCAGCCAATTTGACAGATTAATGAACACTGAAGCTTTCTTT | CASSQFDRLMNTEAFF | TRBJ1-1 | TRBV4-1 | NA | NA
TGTGCCAGCAGTTACTCTCCGGACAGGGATAATGAAAAACTGTTTTTT | CASSYSPDRDNEKLFF | TRBJ1-4 | TRBV6-5 | NA | TRBD1
TGCGCCAGCAGCCCCCGGGACTCGGCCGAGCAGTACTTC | CASSPRDSAEQYF | TRBJ2-7 | TRBV5-1 | NA | NA
TGTGCCAGCAGCGTAGGAGGAGGTAGCCACGAGCAGTACTTC | CASSVGGGSHEQYF | TRBJ2-7 | TRBV9 | NA | NA
TGCGCCAGCAGCTTGGACCTTTACAATGAGCAGTTCTTC | CASSLDLYNEQFF | TRBJ2-1 | TRBV5-1 | NA | NA
TGCAGTGCTAGCAAATCTGATGAAGCTTTCTTT | CSASKSDEAFF | TRBJ1-1 | TRBV20-1 | few | NA
TGTGCCAGCAGCGCGACCCGGACCACTGAAGCTTTCTTT | CASSATRTTEAFF | TRBJ1-1 | TRBV9 | NA | NA
TGTGCCAGCAGACGGACCACGGGCTCCTATAATTCACCCCTCCACTTT | CASRRTTGSYNSPLHF | TRBJ1-6 | TRBV5-4 | once | NA
TGTGCCAGCAGTTTCGCGACTAGCGGGGGGGAAGATACGCAGTATTTT | CASSFATSGGEDTQYF | TRBJ2-3 | TRBV27 | once | TRBD2
TGTGCCAGCTCACCAGGCGGGGGAAGTGTGTACGAGCAGTACTTC | CASSPGGGSVYEQYF | TRBJ2-7 | TRBV18 | NA | TRBD2
TGTGCCTGGAGTGTACTAGGGGATGGCTACACCTTC | CAWSVLGDGYTF | TRBJ1-2 | TRBV30 | NA | NA
TGTGCCAGCTCGAGGACAGGCCCCCTCGAGCAGTACTTC | CASSRTGPLEQYF | TRBJ2-7 | TRBV14 | NA | TRBD1
TGTGCCAGCAGCGCCCAGAGGGGGGCGATGGACCCAGATACGCAGTATTTT | CASSAQRGAMDPDTQYF | TRBJ2-3 | TRBV9 | NA | NA
TGTGCCAGCAGCGCTGGAGACGTGAACACTGAAGCTTTCTTT | CASSAGDVNTEAFF | TRBJ1-1 | TRBV9 | NA | NA
TGTGCCAGCAACCCCAGTGGAGGGTCCAATCAGCCCCAGCATTTT | CASNPSGGSNQPQHF | TRBJ1-5 | TRBV9 | NA | NA
TGTGCCAGCAGTTTGACAGGGTTGCGAGAGACCCAGTACTTC | CASSLTGLRETQYF | TRBJ2-5 | TRBV27 | NA | TRBD1
TGTGCCAGCAGCGATTTTACAGGAATCGCTGGGGGCTACACCTTC | CASSDFTGIAGGYTF | TRBJ1-2 | TRBV9 | NA | NA
TGTGCCAGCAGCTTAATAGGGGGAAACACCATATATTTT | CASSLIGGNTIYF | TRBJ1-3 | TRBV7-9 | NA | NA
TGTGCCAGCAGTTTATCCCTGGGAAGACAGGGCTCCCAAGAGACCCAGTACTTC | CASSLSLGRQGSQETQYF | TRBJ2-5 | TRBV28 | NA | TRBD1
TGTGCCAGCAGCGTAGGAGGGGACACCGGGGAGCTGTTTTTT | CASSVGGDTGELFF | TRBJ2-2 | TRBV9 | NA | NA
TGTGCCAGCAGTTTGTCCCCGGGCCTTAGCTCCTACGAGCAGTACTTC | CASSLSPGLSSYEQYF | TRBJ2-7 | TRBV27 | NA | NA
TGTGCCAGCGGGGGCAGGACTGAAGCTTTCTTT | CASGGRTEAFF | TRBJ1-1 | TRBV5-6 | once | NA
TGCAGCGTTGAAGCCGCGGTCCAAGAGACCCAGTACTTC | CSVEAAVQETQYF | TRBJ2-5 | TRBV29-1 | NA | NA
TGTGCCAGCAGCGAGGGGACACCGATGAATCAGCCCCAGCATTTT | CASSEGTPMNQPQHF | TRBJ1-5 | TRBV21-1 | NA | NA
TGTGCCAGCAGCTTAGGAGCTAGTGAAGCTTTCTTT | CASSLGASEAFF | TRBJ1-1 | TRBV7-9 | NA | NA
TGTGCCAGCAGGTTGGACTCGAAAACCTACGAGCAGTACTTC | CASRLDSKTYEQYF | TRBJ2-7 | TRBV6-6 | NA | NA
TGTGCCAGCAGTTCGGAGCACCTTAGCAATCAGCCCCAGCATTTT | CASSSEHLSNQPQHF | TRBJ1-5 | TRBV28 | NA | NA
TGTGCCAGCAGCTTGGGACAGGGGGCGACCTACGAGCAGTACTTC | CASSLGQGATYEQYF | TRBJ2-7 | TRBV5-4 | NA | TRBD1
TGTGCCAGCTCACCACGGGACAGGCCCTCCTACGAGCAGTACTTC | CASSPRDRPSYEQYF | TRBJ2-7 | TRBV18 | NA | TRBD1
TGCGCCAGCAGCCAAGAAGCGGGGACCCTAATCGAGCAGTACTTC | CASSQEAGTLIEQYF | TRBJ2-7 | TRBV4-1 | NA | TRBD2
TGTGCCTGGAGCCCCGGGAGGCATAGCAATCAGCCCCAGCATTTT | CAWSPGRHSNQPQHF | TRBJ1-5 | TRBV30 | NA | NA